This paragraph reports one T cell receptor (beta chain). Its antigen is unknown. Base quality data are lacking; no much larger clone is found one base away. The sample comes from a study of CD4 T cells in relation to SARS-CoV-2 and coronaviruses listed by TCRdb under 2021. For the study in its entirety: The ViraFEST assay cultured PBMCs with antigen for roughly nine days, then sequenced TCR beta CDR3s to find antigen-specific clonal expansions. Using patient-derived lymphoblastoid cell lines, the shared crossreactive spike epitopes were mapped to their HLA restriction. At the level of individual TCR clonotypes, the study evaluated whether memory CD4+ T cells crossreact between the spike proteins of SARS-CoV-2 and those of common cold coronaviruses. The negative reference condition was either a culture with an HIV-1 Nef peptide pool or a culture with no peptide. Samples from three pre-COVID donors and the naive versus memory experiments were sequenced with the Adaptive Biotechnologies TCR-sequencing kit; other data were Illumina-based. For other donors in the study, expansion assays were sequenced with a different, Illumina-based TCR-beta assay.

The library relied on the immunoSEQ multiplex PCR assay. In the authors' own workflow: During preprocessing, nonproductive sequences were removed, as were CDR3s that did not start with C, did not end with F or W, or were shorter than 7 amino acids. The MANAFEST web app was used to call antigen-specific clonotypes on the basis of expansion compared with the reference and with other culture wells. A clone was considered positive if significant expansion relative to the reference culture was observed in 2 of 3 replicate wells at an FDR below 0.05. For a clone to be considered positive, significant expansion relative to all other tandem wells and an odds ratio above 5 were also required. After three terminal residues were trimmed from each end, CDR3 homology was quantified as pairwise Levenshtein distance using the stringdist R package. TCRdb retrieved this table from immuneACCESS and kept in-frame rearrangements only. Not all clones are present; in checked studies, unresolved V genes account for under half, and no reason is known for the remainder. V, J and clone size reflect that table, while D and trimming were determined from the DNA. The sample includes roughly 18,000 clones, with roughly 80% observed a single time. The leading ten clones occupy approximately 19% of the sample.

CD4+ T cells from unexposed donors were collected before the COVID-19 pandemic (2011-2018). After around 11 days of culture, CD4+ T cells were isolated with the EasySep CD4+ T cell isolation kit. As cell numbers permitted, CD4+ T cells from unexposed donors were tested for reactivity to SARS-CoV-2 S and N and to four common cold coronavirus spike pools. PBMCs were cultured at some 2 million per well in IMDM supplemented with roughly 5% human AB serum and about 9.3 IU/ml IL-2. Half of the culture medium was replaced with fresh IL-2-containing medium on days 3 and 7. In general, triplicate replicate wells were used for every peptide culture condition. The leukapheresis product for the unexposed donors was obtained through commercial purchase. PBMCs were isolated from leukapheresis product or whole blood by Ficoll-Paque PLUS gradient centrifugation. PBMCs were either cryopreserved at -140°C or used fresh in the expansion assay. The QIAamp Micro DNA Kit was used to extract genomic DNA from the CD4+ T cells.

The CDR3 starts with the cysteine, ends with the phenylalanine, and has 17 residues. Only the CDR3 portion is preserved as DNA: 51 bases, with reading frame beginning at the first base. Taken from the germline V gene, the CDR1 and CDR2 loops are SGHDN and FVKESK. Here V drops 1 base and J drops 6 bases, and the junction holds 13 bases not matched to any gene. Points the paper makes about the study in general: Because no donor provided both pre-pandemic and post-infection samples, tracing the source of pre-existing responses was limited. Since the crossreactivity analysis centred on spike protein, crossreactivity against other viral proteins was not assessed. Small numbers of patients and of tested TCRs limited the study. In approximately 60% of donors, memory CD4+ clonotypes turned up that crossrecognized SARS-CoV-2 and at least one common cold coronavirus spike. Crossreactive clones showed significantly weaker SARS-CoV-2-driven expansion than monoreactive clones, consistent with antigenic imprinting.

The sequenced sample was CD4+ T cells from PBMCs, cultured in vitro. The rearrangement combines TRBV14 with TRBJ2-5; TRBD1 fits 8 bases in the junction. The clonotype originates from a human donor in good health. CDR3 sequence: CASSQGRWRTGIKTQYF. The DNA is as follows: TGTGCCAGCAGCCAAGGCAGGTGGAGGACAGGGATTAAGACCCAGTACTTC.